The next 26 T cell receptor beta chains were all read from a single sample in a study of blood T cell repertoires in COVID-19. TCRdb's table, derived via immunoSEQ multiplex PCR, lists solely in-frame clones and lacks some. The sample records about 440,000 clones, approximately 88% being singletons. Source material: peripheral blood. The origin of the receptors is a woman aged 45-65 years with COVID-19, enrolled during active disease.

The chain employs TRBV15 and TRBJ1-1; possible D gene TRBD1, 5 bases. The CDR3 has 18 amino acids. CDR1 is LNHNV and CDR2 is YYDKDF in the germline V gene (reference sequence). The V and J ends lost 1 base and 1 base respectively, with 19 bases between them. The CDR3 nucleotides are TGTGCCACCAGCAGAGTACGAGCTTTTCCCCAGGGGAACACTGAAGCTTTCTTT. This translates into CATSRVRAFPQGNTEAFF.

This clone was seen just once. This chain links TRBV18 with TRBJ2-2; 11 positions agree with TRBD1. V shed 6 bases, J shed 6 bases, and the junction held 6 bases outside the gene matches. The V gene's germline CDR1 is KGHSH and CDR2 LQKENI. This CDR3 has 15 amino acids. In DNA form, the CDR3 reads TGTGCCAGCTCGCCCGGACAGGGGGCAGCCGGGGAGCTGTTTTTT. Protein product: CASSPGQGAAGELFF.

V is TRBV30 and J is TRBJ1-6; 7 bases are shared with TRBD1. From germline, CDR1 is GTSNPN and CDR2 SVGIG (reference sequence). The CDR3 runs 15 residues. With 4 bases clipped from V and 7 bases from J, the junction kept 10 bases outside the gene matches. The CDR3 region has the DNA TGTGCCTGGACCATAAGACAGGGAAGGAATTCACCCCTCCACTTT. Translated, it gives CAWTIRQGRNSPLHF.

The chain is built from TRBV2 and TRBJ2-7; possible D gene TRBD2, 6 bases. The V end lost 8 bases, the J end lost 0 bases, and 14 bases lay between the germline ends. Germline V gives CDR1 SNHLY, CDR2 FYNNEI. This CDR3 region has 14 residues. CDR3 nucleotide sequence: TGTGCCAGCCAACGGGGGTCGGTCTCCTACGAGCAGTACTTC. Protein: CASQRGSVSYEQYF.

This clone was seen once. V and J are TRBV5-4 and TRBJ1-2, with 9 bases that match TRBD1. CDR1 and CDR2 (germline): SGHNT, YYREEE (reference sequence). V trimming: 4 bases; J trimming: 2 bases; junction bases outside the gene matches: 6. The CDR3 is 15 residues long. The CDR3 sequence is CASSTGQGRNYGYTF. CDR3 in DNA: TGTGCCAGCAGCACCGGACAGGGGCGGAACTATGGCTACACCTTC.

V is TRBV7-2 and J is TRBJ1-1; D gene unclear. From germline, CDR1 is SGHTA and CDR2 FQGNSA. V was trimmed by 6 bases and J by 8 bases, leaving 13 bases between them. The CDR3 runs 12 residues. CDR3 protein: CASRRIPMEAFF. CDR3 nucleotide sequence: TGTGCCAGCAGGCGGATTCCTATGGAAGCTTTCTTT. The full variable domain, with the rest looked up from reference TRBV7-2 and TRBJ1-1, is GAGVSQSPSNKVTEKGKDVELRCDPISGHTALYWYRQSLGQGLEFLIYFQGNSAPDKSGLPSDRFSAERTGGSVSTLTIQRTQQEDSAVYLCASRRIPMEAFFGQGTRLTVV.

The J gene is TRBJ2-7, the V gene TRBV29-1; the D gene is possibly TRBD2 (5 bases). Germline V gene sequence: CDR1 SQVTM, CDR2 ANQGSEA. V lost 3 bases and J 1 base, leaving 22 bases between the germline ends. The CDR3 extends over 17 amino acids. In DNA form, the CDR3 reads TGCAGCGTTGAGCTGAGAGTAGCCCGGGGTACGTCCTACGAGCAGTACTTC. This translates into CSVELRVARGTSYEQYF.

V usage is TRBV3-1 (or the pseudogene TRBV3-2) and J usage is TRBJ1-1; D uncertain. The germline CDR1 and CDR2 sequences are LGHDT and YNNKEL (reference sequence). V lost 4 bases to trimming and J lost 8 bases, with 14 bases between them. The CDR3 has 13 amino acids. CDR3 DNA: TGTGCCAGCAGCCTCCGGCAGTCACTAGAAGCTTTCTTT. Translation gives CASSLRQSLEAFF.

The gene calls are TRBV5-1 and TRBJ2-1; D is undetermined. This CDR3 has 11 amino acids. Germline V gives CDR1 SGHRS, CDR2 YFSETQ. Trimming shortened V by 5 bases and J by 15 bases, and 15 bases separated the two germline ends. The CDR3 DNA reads TGCGCCAGCAGTACTGAGAGCCTGAGGTTCTTC. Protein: CASSTESLRFF.

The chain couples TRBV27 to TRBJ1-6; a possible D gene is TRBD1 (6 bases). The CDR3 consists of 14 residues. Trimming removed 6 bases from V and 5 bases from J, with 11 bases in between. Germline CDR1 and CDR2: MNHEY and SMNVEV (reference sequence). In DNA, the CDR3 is TGTGCCAGCAGCCCGGGACACAATAATTCACCCCTCCACTTT. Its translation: CASSPGHNNSPLHF.

CDR3 bases: TGTGCCAGCAGCTCGGGACTAGCGGGGGCTAACACAGATACGCAGTATTTT. Its protein is CASSSGLAGANTDTQYF. The chain combines TRBV2 with TRBJ2-3; the match to TRBD2 covers 14 bases. V lost 6 bases, J lost 2 bases, and 7 bases stayed unmatched. The germline V gene has CDR1 SNHLY and CDR2 FYNNEI. The CDR3 contains 17 residues.

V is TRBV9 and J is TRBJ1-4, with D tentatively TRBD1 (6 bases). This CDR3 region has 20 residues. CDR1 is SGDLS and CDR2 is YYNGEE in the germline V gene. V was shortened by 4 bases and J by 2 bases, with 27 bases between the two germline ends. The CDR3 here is CASSSTDRQVALRTNEKLFF. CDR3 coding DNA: TGTGCCAGCAGCTCGACCGACAGACAGGTCGCTCTGAGGACTAATGAAAAACTGTTTTTT.

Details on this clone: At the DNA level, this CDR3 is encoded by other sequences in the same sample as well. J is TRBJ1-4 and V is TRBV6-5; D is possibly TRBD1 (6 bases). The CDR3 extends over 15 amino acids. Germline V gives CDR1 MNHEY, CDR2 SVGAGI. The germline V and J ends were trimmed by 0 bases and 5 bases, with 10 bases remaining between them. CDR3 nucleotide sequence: TGTGCCAGCAGTTACTCGAGGCAGGGGAATGAAAAACTGTTTTTT. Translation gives CASSYSRQGNEKLFF.

The CDR3, as DNA: TGTGCCAGTAGTATAATGCCAGGGGGCAACTATGGCTACACCTTC. It specifies CASSIMPGGNYGYTF. The chain combines TRBV19 with TRBJ1-2; 8 bases match TRBD1. The junction had 4 bases not matched to a gene; V was cut back by 2 bases and J by 2 bases. Germline lookup yields CDR1 LNHDA and CDR2 SQIVND (reference sequence). This CDR3 region has 15 residues.

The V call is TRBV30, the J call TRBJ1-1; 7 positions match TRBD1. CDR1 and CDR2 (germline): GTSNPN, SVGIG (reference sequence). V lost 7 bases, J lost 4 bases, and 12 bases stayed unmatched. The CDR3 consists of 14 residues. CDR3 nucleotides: TGTGCCTCTCAGAAGGGGGCTAGGAGCACTGAAGCTTTCTTT. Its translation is CASQKGARSTEAFF.

In nucleotides, the CDR3 is TGTGCCACCCGAGGACAGGGAAGTTCCGGGGAGCTGTTTTTT. This encodes CATRGQGSSGELFF. The chain recombines TRBV28 with TRBJ2-2; 8 bases fit TRBD1. Looked up from germline, CDR1 is MDHEN and CDR2 is SYDVKM. The CDR3 is 14 residues long. J lost 6 bases, V lost 10 bases, and 10 bases had no gene match.

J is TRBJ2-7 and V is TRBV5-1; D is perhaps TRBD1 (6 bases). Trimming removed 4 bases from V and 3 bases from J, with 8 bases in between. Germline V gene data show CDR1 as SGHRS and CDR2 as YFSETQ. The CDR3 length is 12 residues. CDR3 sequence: CASSTDSYEQYF. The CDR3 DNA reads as TGCGCCAGCAGCACGGACAGCTACGAGCAGTACTTC.

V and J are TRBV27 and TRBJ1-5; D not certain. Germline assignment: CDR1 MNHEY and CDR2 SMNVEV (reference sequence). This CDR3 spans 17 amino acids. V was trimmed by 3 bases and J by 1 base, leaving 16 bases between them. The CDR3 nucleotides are TGTGCCAGCAGTTTCCCAAGTACACGGGAGAGCAATCAGCCCCAGCATTTT. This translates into CASSFPSTRESNQPQHF.

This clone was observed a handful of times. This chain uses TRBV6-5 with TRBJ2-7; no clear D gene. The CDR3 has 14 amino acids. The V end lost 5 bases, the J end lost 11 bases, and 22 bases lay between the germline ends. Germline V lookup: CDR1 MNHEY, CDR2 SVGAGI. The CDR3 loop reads CASSPSRVSLAEYF. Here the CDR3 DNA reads TGTGCCAGCAGTCCCTCTCGGGTCTCGCTGGCGGAGTACTTC.

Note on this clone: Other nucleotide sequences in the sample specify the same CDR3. CDR3 residues: CASSLTDRSSYEQYF. In DNA, the CDR3 is TGTGCCAGCAGTCTCACCGACAGGAGCTCCTACGAGCAGTACTTC. The chain recombines TRBV27 with TRBJ2-7; the D gene is possibly TRBD1 (6 bases). This CDR3 is built from 15 residues. The V and J ends lost 5 bases and 0 bases respectively, with 14 bases between them. Germline CDR1 reads MNHEY; CDR2 reads SMNVEV (reference sequence).

CDR3 nucleotide sequence: TGTGCCAGCAGCCAAGTAGCCGGGGGCTCTGGAAACACCATATATTTT. Translated, it gives CASSQVAGGSGNTIYF. The J gene is TRBJ1-3, the V gene TRBV3-1 (or the pseudogene TRBV3-2); a weak D match, TRBD1 (5 bases). V lost 1 base, J lost 0 bases, and 10 bases lay in between. The CDR3 consists of 16 residues. Germline V gives CDR1 LGHDT, CDR2 YNNKEL (reference sequence).

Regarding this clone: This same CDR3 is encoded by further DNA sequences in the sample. In DNA, the CDR3 is TGCGCCAGCAGCTTGGACAGCTTGAACACTGAAGCTTTCTTT. Protein product: CASSLDSLNTEAFF. The chain links TRBV5-1 to TRBJ1-1; D remains ambiguous. The CDR3 sequence is 14 residues long. Germline CDR1 and CDR2: SGHRS and YFSETQ. V lost 0 bases, J lost 0 bases, and 6 bases lay in between.

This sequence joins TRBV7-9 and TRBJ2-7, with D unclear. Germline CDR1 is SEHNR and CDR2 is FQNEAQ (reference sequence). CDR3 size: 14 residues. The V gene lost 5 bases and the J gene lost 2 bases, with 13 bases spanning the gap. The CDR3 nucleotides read TGTGCCAGCAGCAATAATCTTAGCCCCTACGAGCAGTACTTC. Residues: CASSNNLSPYEQYF.

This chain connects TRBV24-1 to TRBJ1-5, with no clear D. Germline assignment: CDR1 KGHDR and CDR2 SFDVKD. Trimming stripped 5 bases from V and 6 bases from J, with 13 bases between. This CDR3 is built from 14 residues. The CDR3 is CATSGPGGSQPQHF. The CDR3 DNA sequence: TGTGCCACCAGTGGGCCAGGAGGATCTCAGCCCCAGCATTTT.

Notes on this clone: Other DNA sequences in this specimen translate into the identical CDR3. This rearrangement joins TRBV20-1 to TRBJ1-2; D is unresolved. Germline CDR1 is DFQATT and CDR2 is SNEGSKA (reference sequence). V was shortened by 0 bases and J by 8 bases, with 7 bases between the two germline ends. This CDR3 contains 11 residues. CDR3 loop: CSAREGGGYTF. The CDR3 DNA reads TGCAGTGCTAGAGAGGGCGGGGGCTACACCTTC.

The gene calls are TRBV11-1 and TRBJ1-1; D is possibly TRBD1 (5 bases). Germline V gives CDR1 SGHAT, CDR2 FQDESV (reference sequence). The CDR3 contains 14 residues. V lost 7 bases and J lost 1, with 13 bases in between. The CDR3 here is CASTRTTGNTEAFF. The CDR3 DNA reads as TGTGCCAGCACCCGAACCACAGGGAACACTGAAGCTTTCTTT.